This passage covers 9 T cell receptor beta chains from one sample sequenced in a study of cytomegalovirus exposure and HLA in healthy donors. Primers for the PCR totalled 60 Vbeta and 13 Jbeta. Some clones are missing from TCRdb's copy, which holds only in-frame ones; the method was immunoSEQ multiplex PCR. The sample lists 150,000 to 200,000 clones, roughly 80% occurring once. The sequencing sample was made of PBMCs. The receptors shown here come from a woman between 18 and 30 years old in good health and CMV-seronegative.

The V gene is TRBV7-9, the J gene TRBJ1-2, with D possibly matching TRBD1 (5 bases). Between the trimmed V and J ends, which lost 1 base and 5 bases, there was a span of 14 bases. CDR1 is SEHNR and CDR2 is FQNEAQ in the germline V gene (reference sequence). The CDR3 covers 15 residues. The CDR3 nucleotides are TGTGCCAGCAGCTTAGGAACGGGGGAGGGATATGGCTACACCTTC. Protein sequence: CASSLGTGEGYGYTF. The full variable domain, rest sourced from reference TRBV7-9 and TRBJ1-2, is DTGVSQNPRHKITKRGQNVTFRCDPISEHNRLYWYRQTLGQGPEFLTYFQNEAQLEKSRLLSDRFSAERPKGSFSTLEIQRTEQGDSAMYLCASSLGTGEGYGYTFGSGTRLTVV.

The V gene is TRBV28, the J gene TRBJ1-5, with TRBD1 as a possible D gene (5 bases). V lost 1 base to trimming and J lost 11 bases, with 12 bases between them. Germline lookup yields CDR1 MDHEN and CDR2 SYDVKM. The CDR3 sequence is 13 residues long. The CDR3 loop is CASSLSHIRAQHF. The CDR3 DNA follows: TGTGCCAGCAGTTTATCGCATATCAGGGCCCAGCATTTT.

V is TRBV18 and J is TRBJ2-3; D not resolved. CDR1 is KGHSH, CDR2 LQKENI, per germline. This CDR3 contains 15 residues. Trimming left V 2 bases short and J 0 bases short, with 9 bases between. The CDR3 coding sequence is TGTGCCAGCTCACCATGGCCGACTAGCACAGATACGCAGTATTTT. As protein: CASSPWPTSTDTQYF.

V gene TRBV7-3 combines with J gene TRBJ2-5; 8 bases map to TRBD2. The J call is in doubt because the DNA end fits TRBJ2-7 better. The CDR3 extends over 13 amino acids. The V gene's germline CDR1 is SGHTA and CDR2 FQGTGA. The CDR3 protein is CASSLLAGYEQYF. The CDR3 nucleotides read TGTGCCAGCAGCTTACTAGCGGGCTACGAGCAGTACTTC.

The CDR3 region has the DNA TGTGCCAGCAGTTTGCCGGGACAGGGGGCGGGTGGGGAGCTGTTTTTT. It translates to CASSLPGQGAGGELFF. V usage is TRBV28 and J usage is TRBJ2-2; 12 nucleotides match TRBD1. The CDR3 is made up of 16 amino acids. Germline V gene sequence: CDR1 MDHEN, CDR2 SYDVKM. The V gene end was trimmed by 3 bases and the J gene end by 8 bases; junction bases not matched to a gene: 7.

J is TRBJ2-2 and V is TRBV4-2, with 8 bases fitting TRBD2. The CDR3 is 20 amino acids. Germline loops: CDR1 LGHNA, CDR2 YNFKEQ. After removal of 0 bases from V and 2 bases from J, the junction contained 14 bases not matched to a gene. The CDR3 sequence is CASSQDPSIVREENTGELFF. The CDR3, as DNA: TGTGCCAGCAGCCAAGACCCCTCAATTGTGCGGGAGGAAAACACCGGGGAGCTGTTTTTT.

A remark on this clone: One end of the junction fails to match germline, which may point to a read error. The V gene is TRBV7-9, the J gene TRBJ1-5; perhaps TRBD1 as D (5 bases). CDR3 length: 15 amino acids. CDR1 and CDR2 (germline): SEHNR, FQNEAQ (reference sequence). The CDR3 reads CSSSLSGGGNQPQHF. In DNA, the CDR3 is TGTTCCAGCAGCTTATCGGGGGGGGGCAATCAGCCCCAGCATTTT.

The V gene is TRBV7-9, the J gene TRBJ2-7; 9 bases line up with TRBD1. Germline-derived CDR1 and CDR2 are SEHNR and FQNEAQ (reference sequence). The CDR3 extends over 14 amino acids. Trimming removed 6 bases from V and 1 base from J; junction bases left unmatched: 4. The CDR3 loop is CASRRTGESYEQYF. As DNA, the CDR3 is TGTGCCAGCAGACGGACAGGGGAATCCTACGAGCAGTACTTC. The full variable domain, with the rest looked up from reference TRBV7-9 and TRBJ2-7, is DTGVSQNPRHKITKRGQNVTFRCDPISEHNRLYWYRQTLGQGPEFLTYFQNEAQLEKSRLLSDRFSAERPKGSFSTLEIQRTEQGDSAMYLCASRRTGESYEQYFGPGTRLTVT.

The CDR3, as DNA: TGTGCCAGCAGCCCACGTCCGGACAGGGACTATGGCTACACCTTC. Translated, it gives CASSPRPDRDYGYTF. The chain links TRBV9 to TRBJ1-2; TRBD1 matches 8 bases. V trimming: 4 bases; J trimming: 3 bases; junction bases outside the gene matches: 8. The length of the CDR3 is 15 residues. Germline values: CDR1 SGDLS, CDR2 YYNGEE.